This T cell receptor beta chain was captured in a study of blood T cell repertoires in COVID-19. Overall study: Samples of COVID-19 (acute and convalescent) were obtained from the United States, Italy and Spain. T cells, B-cell-depleted T cells, or PBMCs supplied cDNA or gDNA.

Per the original data handling: Researchers report that nucleated cell counts were estimated from reference gene primer amplification. Using immunoSEQ multiplex PCR, the repertoire was profiled, and TCRdb retains in-frame clones only, with some absent. The DNA gave D and trimming, while V, J and clone size come from that table. Here the sample spans about 220,000 clones, roughly four fifths being singletons. Per the germline V gene, CDR1 is MGHDK and CDR2 is SYGVNS. V was trimmed by 0 bases and J by 4 bases, leaving 9 bases between them. The CDR3 has 14 amino acids. This TCR derives from a woman in her 70s with acute or convalescent COVID-19. The genes are TRBV25-1 and TRBJ1-1; D is perhaps TRBD1 (6 bases). Sequencing was carried out using peripheral blood. CDR3 protein: CASSEYRGGTEAFF. The CDR3 DNA sequence: TGTGCCAGCAGTGAATATAGGGGGGGCACTGAAGCTTTCTTT.